The rows below give T cell receptor beta chains drawn from one sample of a study of OX40 agonist ivuxolimab in advanced cancers. Generated by immunoSEQ multiplex PCR, the TCRdb table keeps only in-frame clones and is missing some. The sample lists over 70,000 clones, 89% occurring once. Sequenced here: CD4+ or CD8+ T cells sorted from blood, sampled in a trial of the OX40 agonist ivuxolimab. Receptor source: an adult with an advanced solid tumor such as melanoma, head and neck, liver or kidney cancer. Both conserved end residues are part of each CDR3. The order of the fields is clone size, V gene, D gene, J gene, CDR3 protein, CDR3 DNA. The D gene is left open where the match is weak. Not every row has a clone size; where given, it reads once, few, many or a size class.

size: .; V: TRBV6-5; D: .; J: TRBJ2-5; CDR3: CASSSGRETQYF; DNA: TGTGCCAGCAGTTCGGGTCGAGAGACCCAGTACTTC
size: .; V: TRBV19; D: TRBD1; J: TRBJ1-1; CDR3: CASSIAPGTGYMNTEAFF; DNA: TGTGCCAGTAGTATAGCGCCCGGGACAGGGTACATGAACACTGAAGCTTTCTTT
size: .; V: TRBV19; D: TRBD2; J: TRBJ2-3; CDR3: CASSIVGSGGDTQYF; DNA: TGTGCCAGTAGTATAGTGGGGAGCGGGGGAGATACGCAGTATTTT
size: .; V: TRBV9; D: .; J: TRBJ2-1; CDR3: CASSVFDSLEQFF; DNA: TGTGCCAGCAGCGTCTTTGACTCCTTAGAGCAGTTCTTC
size: .; V: TRBV6-1; D: .; J: TRBJ2-5; CDR3: CASRRTALGQETQYF; DNA: TGTGCCAGCAGACGAACGGCACTGGGGCAAGAGACCCAGTACTTC
size: .; V: TRBV21-1; D: .; J: TRBJ1-2; CDR3: CASSNRATGGANYGYTF; DNA: TGTGCCAGCAGCAACCGCGCGACGGGGGGAGCTAACTATGGCTACACCTTC
size: .; V: TRBV6-4; D: TRBD1; J: TRBJ1-2; CDR3: CASRMGSGTGGRGYTF; DNA: TGTGCCAGCAGGATGGGGTCCGGGACAGGGGGCCGCGGCTACACCTTC
size: .; V: TRBV30; D: TRBD1; J: TRBJ1-3; CDR3: CAWTTGRAGNTIYF; DNA: TGTGCCTGGACGACAGGGAGAGCTGGAAACACCATATATTTT
size: .; V: TRBV5-6; D: .; J: TRBJ1-2; CDR3: CASSLGWAGYANYGYTF; DNA: TGTGCCAGCAGCTTGGGCTGGGCAGGCTACGCTAACTATGGCTACACCTTC
size: .; V: TRBV4-1; D: .; J: TRBJ2-7; CDR3: CASSRRTELSYEQYF; DNA: TGCGCCAGCAGCCGCCGGACTGAACTCTCCTACGAGCAGTACTTC
size: .; V: TRBV19; D: .; J: TRBJ2-1; CDR3: CASSWGSSYNEQFF; DNA: TGTGCCAGTAGTTGGGGCAGCTCCTACAATGAGCAGTTCTTC
size: .; V: TRBV4-1; D: TRBD1; J: TRBJ1-3; CDR3: CASSQVFPGGRGNTIYF; DNA: TGCGCCAGCAGCCAAGTTTTCCCAGGGGGCCGTGGAAACACCATATATTTT
size: .; V: TRBV27; D: .; J: TRBJ1-4; CDR3: CASTSLRFNEKLFF; DNA: TGTGCCAGCACTTCACTCAGATTTAATGAAAAACTGTTTTTT
size: .; V: TRBV7-2; D: .; J: TRBJ1-5; CDR3: CASSPGGGPNLF; DNA: TGTGCCAGCAGCCCCGGTGGGGGGCCTAACCTTTTT
size: once; V: TRBV11-2; D: TRBD1; J: TRBJ2-1; CDR3: CASSKLKQGINEQFF; DNA: TGTGCCAGCAGCAAACTTAAACAGGGGATCAATGAGCAGTTCTTC
size: .; V: TRBV5-6; D: .; J: TRBJ2-7; CDR3: CASSLAGGRLSYEQYF; DNA: TGTGCCAGCAGCTTGGCTGGGGGGCGACTCTCCTACGAGCAGTACTTC
size: .; V: TRBV18; D: .; J: TRBJ2-7; CDR3: CASSPRTPEQYF; DNA: TGTGCCAGCTCACCACGGACACCCGAGCAGTACTTC
size: .; V: TRBV5-1; D: TRBD2; J: TRBJ2-2; CDR3: CASSGQPSGTNTGELFF; DNA: TGCGCCAGCAGCGGACAACCTAGCGGGACGAACACCGGGGAGCTGTTTTTT
size: .; V: TRBV11-3; D: .; J: TRBJ2-1; CDR3: CASSLNVANEQFF; DNA: TGTGCCAGCAGCTTAAACGTCGCCAATGAGCAGTTCTTC
size: .; V: TRBV11-1; D: .; J: TRBJ2-3; CDR3: CASSDIQTGTDTQYF; DNA: TGTGCCAGCAGCGACATCCAAACAGGAACAGATACGCAGTATTTT
size: .; V: TRBV19; D: .; J: TRBJ2-4; CDR3: CASSIGPGNIQYF; DNA: TGTGCCAGTAGTATAGGACCGGGAAACATTCAGTACTTC
size: once; V: TRBV18; D: .; J: TRBJ2-1; CDR3: CASSPNNEQFF; DNA: TGTGCCAGCTCACCTAACAATGAGCAGTTCTTC
size: .; V: TRBV14; D: .; J: TRBJ2-1; CDR3: CASSQDSPRGPYNEQFF; DNA: TGTGCCAGCAGCCAAGATTCCCCCAGGGGCCCGTACAATGAGCAGTTCTTC
size: .; V: TRBV6-1; D: TRBD1; J: TRBJ1-2; CDR3: CASSETLDRTNYGYTF; DNA: TGTGCCAGCAGTGAAACTTTGGACAGGACTAACTATGGCTACACCTTC
size: .; V: TRBV6-4; D: .; J: TRBJ2-2; CDR3: CASRPQQGNTGELFF; DNA: TGTGCCAGCAGACCCCAGCAGGGGAACACCGGGGAGCTGTTTTTT
size: .; V: TRBV18; D: TRBD2; J: TRBJ2-3; CDR3: CASSPSLAGWVQYF; DNA: TGTGCCAGCTCACCATCGCTAGCGGGGTGGGTGCAGTATTTT
size: .; V: TRBV5-6; D: .; J: TRBJ1-5; CDR3: CASSLRGARNQPQHF; DNA: TGTGCCAGCAGCTTGAGGGGAGCTAGGAATCAGCCCCAGCATTTT
size: .; V: TRBV5-1; D: TRBD2; J: TRBJ2-2; CDR3: CASSFGLAVNLPGELFF; DNA: TGCGCCAGCAGCTTCGGACTAGCGGTGAACCTACCCGGGGAGCTGTTTTTT
size: .; V: TRBV5-1; D: .; J: TRBJ2-1; CDR3: CASQTQGTPSYNEQFF; DNA: TGCGCCAGCCAAACACAGGGTACCCCCTCCTACAATGAGCAGTTCTTC
size: .; V: TRBV28; D: TRBD2; J: TRBJ2-3; CDR3: CASSPPPGGGPDTQYF; DNA: TGTGCCAGCAGCCCTCCCCCAGGCGGGGGGCCAGATACGCAGTATTTT
size: .; V: TRBV11-2; D: .; J: TRBJ2-3; CDR3: CASSLRRTGAGTDTQYF; DNA: TGTGCCAGCAGCTTAAGGCGGACGGGGGCGGGCACAGATACGCAGTATTTT
size: .; V: TRBV7-7; D: TRBD1; J: TRBJ2-6; CDR3: CASSPGQTGANVLTF; DNA: TGTGCTAGCAGCCCGGGACAGACTGGGGCCAACGTCCTGACTTTC
size: .; V: TRBV6-5; D: TRBD1; J: TRBJ1-5; CDR3: CASSYSGQGNQPQHF; DNA: TGTGCCAGCAGTTACTCGGGACAGGGCAATCAGCCCCAGCATTTT
size: .; V: TRBV9; D: .; J: TRBJ1-2; CDR3: CASSVGPDGDYGYTF; DNA: TGTGCCAGCAGCGTAGGACCGGACGGCGACTATGGCTACACCTTC
size: .; V: TRBV28; D: .; J: TRBJ2-1; CDR3: CASLHRTSYNEQFF; DNA: TGTGCCAGCCTTCATCGTACCTCCTACAATGAGCAGTTCTTC
size: .; V: TRBV21-1; D: .; J: TRBJ2-3; CDR3: CASSNTSGTGIADTQYF; DNA: TGTGCCAGCAGCAATACCTCCGGGACAGGGATCGCAGATACGCAGTATTTT
size: .; V: TRBV21-1; D: .; J: TRBJ1-1; CDR3: CASYTEETWAGGCSAFF; DNA: TGTGCCAGCTATACTGAGGAGACATGGGCAGGGGGTTGTTCAGCTTTCTTT
size: .; V: TRBV7-5; D: .; J: TRBJ2-5; CDR3: CARSPKSRDFEETQYF; DNA: TGTGCCAGAAGCCCTAAGTCCCGGGACTTTGAAGAGACCCAGTACTTC
size: .; V: TRBV15; D: .; J: TRBJ2-7; CDR3: CATSPAGQYYEQYF; DNA: TGTGCCACCAGCCCCGCCGGCCAATACTACGAGCAGTACTTC
size: once; V: TRBV9; D: .; J: TRBJ2-7; CDR3: CASSGQPGSYEQYF; DNA: TGTGCCAGCAGCGGACAGCCCGGCTCCTACGAGCAGTACTTC
size: .; V: TRBV28; D: .; J: TRBJ2-3; CDR3: CASSPLGGTDTQYF; DNA: TGTGCCAGCAGCCCCCTGGGGGGCACAGATACGCAGTATTTT
size: .; V: TRBV6-1; D: .; J: TRBJ2-1; CDR3: CASAVRPGEQFF; DNA: TGTGCCAGCGCCGTCCGCCCTGGTGAGCAGTTCTTC
size: .; V: TRBV27; D: TRBD2; J: TRBJ2-7; CDR3: CASSFHIAGGYEQYF; DNA: TGTGCCAGCAGTTTCCACATAGCGGGAGGCTACGAGCAGTACTTC